This T cell receptor (beta chain) was recorded in a study of blood T cell repertoires in COVID-19. The assay was immunoSEQ multiplex PCR, and TCRdb's table has in-frame clones only and misses some. The sample consists of 200,000 to 300,000 clones, 86% of them appearing once. Germline V gives CDR1 SGDLS, CDR2 YYNGEE. Losses at the gene ends were 3 bases for V and 6 bases for J; bases not matched to a gene: 11. The CDR3 totals 16 residues. This chain links TRBV9 with TRBJ1-3; TRBD1 matches at 8 bases. Source material: PBMCs or T cells enriched from blood (not recorded which). This clonotype was obtained from a woman in her fifties or sixties who had recovered from COVID-19. CDR3: CASSDLPGQDANTIYF. In DNA form, the CDR3 reads TGTGCCAGCAGCGATCTGCCGGGACAGGACGCAAACACCATATATTTT.